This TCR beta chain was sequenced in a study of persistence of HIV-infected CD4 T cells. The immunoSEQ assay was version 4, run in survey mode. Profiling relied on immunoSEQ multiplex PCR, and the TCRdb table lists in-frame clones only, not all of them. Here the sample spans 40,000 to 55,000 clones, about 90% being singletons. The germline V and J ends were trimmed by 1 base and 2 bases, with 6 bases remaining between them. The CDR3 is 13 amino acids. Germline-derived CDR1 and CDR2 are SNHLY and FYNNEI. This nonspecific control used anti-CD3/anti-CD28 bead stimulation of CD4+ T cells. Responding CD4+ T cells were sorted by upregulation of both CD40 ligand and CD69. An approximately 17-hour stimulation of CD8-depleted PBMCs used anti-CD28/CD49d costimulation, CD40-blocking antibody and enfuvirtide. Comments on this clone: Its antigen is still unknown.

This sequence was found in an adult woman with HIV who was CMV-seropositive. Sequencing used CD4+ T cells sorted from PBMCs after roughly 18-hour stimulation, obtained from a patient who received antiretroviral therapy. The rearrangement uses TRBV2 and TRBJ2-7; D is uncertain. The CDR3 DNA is TGTGCCAGCAGTGAAGGGGAAACCTACGAGCAGTACTTC. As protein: CASSEGETYEQYF.